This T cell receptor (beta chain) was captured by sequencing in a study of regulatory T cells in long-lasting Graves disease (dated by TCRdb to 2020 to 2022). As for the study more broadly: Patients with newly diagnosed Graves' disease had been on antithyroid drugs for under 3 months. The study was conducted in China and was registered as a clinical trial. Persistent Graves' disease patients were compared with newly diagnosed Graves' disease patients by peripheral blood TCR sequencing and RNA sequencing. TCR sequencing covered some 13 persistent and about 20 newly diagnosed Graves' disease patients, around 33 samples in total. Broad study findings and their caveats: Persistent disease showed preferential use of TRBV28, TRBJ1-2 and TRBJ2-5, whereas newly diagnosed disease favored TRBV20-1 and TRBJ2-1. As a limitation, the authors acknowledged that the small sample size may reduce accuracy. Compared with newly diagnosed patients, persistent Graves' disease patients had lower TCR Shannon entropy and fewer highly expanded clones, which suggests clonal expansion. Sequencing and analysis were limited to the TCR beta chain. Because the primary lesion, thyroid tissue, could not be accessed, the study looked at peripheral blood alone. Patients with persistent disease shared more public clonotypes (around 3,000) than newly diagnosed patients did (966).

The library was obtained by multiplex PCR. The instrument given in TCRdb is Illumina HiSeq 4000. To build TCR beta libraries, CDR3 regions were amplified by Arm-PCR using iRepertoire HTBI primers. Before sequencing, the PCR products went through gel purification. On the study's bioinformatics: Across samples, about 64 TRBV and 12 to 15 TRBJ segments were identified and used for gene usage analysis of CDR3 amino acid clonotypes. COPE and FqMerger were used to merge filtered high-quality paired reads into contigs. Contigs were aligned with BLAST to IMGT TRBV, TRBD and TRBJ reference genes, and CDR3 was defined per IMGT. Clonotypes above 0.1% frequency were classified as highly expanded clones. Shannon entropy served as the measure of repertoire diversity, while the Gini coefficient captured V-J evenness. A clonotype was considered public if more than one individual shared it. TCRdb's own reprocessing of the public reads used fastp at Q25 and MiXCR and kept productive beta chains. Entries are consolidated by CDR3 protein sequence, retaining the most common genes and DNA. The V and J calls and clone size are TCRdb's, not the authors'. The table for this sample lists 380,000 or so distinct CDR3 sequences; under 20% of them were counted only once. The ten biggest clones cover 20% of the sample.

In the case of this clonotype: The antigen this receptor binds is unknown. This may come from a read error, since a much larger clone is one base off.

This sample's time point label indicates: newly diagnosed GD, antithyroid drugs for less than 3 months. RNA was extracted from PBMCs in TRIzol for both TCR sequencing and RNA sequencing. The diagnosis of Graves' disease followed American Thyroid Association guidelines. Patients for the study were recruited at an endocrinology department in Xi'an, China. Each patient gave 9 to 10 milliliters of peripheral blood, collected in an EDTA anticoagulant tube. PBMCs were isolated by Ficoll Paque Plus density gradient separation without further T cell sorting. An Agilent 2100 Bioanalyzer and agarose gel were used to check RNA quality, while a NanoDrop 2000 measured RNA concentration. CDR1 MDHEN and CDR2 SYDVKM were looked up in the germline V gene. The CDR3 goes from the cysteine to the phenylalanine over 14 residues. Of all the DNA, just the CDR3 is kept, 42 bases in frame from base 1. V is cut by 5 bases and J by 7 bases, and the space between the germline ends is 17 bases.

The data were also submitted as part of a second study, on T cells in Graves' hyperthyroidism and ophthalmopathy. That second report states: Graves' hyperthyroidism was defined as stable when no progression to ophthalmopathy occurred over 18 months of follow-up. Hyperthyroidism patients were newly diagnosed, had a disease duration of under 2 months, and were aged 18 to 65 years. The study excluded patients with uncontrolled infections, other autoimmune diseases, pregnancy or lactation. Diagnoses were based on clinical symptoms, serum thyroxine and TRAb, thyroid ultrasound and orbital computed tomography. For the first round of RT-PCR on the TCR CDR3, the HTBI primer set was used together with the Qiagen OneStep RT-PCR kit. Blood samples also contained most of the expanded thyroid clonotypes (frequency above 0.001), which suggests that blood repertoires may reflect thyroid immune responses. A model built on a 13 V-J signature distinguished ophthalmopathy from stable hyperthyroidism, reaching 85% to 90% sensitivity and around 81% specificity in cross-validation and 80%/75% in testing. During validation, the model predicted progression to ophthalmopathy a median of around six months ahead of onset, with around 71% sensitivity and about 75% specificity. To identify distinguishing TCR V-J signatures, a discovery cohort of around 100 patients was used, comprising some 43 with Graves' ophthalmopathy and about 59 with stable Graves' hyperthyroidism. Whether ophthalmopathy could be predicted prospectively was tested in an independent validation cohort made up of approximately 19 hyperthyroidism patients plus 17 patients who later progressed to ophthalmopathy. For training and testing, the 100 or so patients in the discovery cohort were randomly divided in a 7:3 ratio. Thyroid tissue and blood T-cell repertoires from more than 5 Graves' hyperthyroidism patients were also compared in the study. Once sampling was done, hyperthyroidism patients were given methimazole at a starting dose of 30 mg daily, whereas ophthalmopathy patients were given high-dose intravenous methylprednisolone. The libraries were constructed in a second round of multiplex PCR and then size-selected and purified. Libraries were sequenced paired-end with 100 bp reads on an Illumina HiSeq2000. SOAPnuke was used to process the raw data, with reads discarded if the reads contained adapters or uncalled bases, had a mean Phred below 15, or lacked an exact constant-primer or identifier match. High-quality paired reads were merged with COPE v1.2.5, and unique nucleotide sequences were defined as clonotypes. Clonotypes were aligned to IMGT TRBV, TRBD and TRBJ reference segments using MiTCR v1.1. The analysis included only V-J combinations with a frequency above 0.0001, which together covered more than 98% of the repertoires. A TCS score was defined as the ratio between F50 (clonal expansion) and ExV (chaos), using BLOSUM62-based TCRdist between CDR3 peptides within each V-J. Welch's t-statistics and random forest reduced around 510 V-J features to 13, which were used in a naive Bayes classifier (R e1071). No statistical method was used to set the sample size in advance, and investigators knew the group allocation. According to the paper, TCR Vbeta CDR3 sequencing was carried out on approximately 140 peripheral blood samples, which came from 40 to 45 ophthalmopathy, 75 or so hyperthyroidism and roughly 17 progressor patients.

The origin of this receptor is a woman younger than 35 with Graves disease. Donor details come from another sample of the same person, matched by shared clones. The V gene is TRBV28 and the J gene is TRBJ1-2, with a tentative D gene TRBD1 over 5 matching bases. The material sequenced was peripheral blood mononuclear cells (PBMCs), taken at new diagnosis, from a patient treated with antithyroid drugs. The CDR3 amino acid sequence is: CASSDRGGLTGYTF. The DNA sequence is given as TGTGCCAGCAGTGATCGCGGGGGTTTAACTGGCTACACCTTC.